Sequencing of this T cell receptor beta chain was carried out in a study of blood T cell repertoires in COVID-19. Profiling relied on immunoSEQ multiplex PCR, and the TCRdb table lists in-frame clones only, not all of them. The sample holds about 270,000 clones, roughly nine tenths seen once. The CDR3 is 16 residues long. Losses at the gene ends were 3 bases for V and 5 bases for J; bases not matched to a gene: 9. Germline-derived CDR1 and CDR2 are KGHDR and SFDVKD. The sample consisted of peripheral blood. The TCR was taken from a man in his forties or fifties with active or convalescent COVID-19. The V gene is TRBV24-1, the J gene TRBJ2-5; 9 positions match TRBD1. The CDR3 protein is CATSDHLGTGLETQYF. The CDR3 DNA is TGTGCCACCAGTGATCACCTCGGGACAGGGCTGGAGACCCAGTACTTC.